A single sample is the source of the 5 T cell receptor beta chains below, sequenced in a study of cytomegalovirus exposure and HLA in healthy donors. Primers included in the PCR were 60 Vbeta and 13 Jbeta primers. This table comes from immunoSEQ multiplex PCR, and its TCRdb copy is limited to in-frame clones, with some not included. The sample lists some 150,000 clones, roughly three quarters occurring once. Source material: PBMCs. These receptors were collected from a human donor in good health.

The chain joins TRBV5-6 to TRBJ1-1; possibly TRBD1 for D (6 bases). V lost 4 bases, J lost 4 bases, and 11 bases lay in between. Germline V lookup: CDR1 SGHDT, CDR2 YYEEEE. The length of the CDR3 is 13 residues. This CDR3 reads CASSASGVTEAFF. CDR3 DNA sequence: TGTGCCAGCAGCGCTTCAGGGGTCACTGAAGCTTTCTTT.

This chain joins TRBV6-5 and TRBJ1-6; 8 positions match TRBD1. Per the germline V gene, CDR1 is MNHEY and CDR2 is SVGAGI. V lost 2 bases and J lost 11; bases outside the gene matches: 5. This CDR3 region has 14 residues. CDR3 DNA: TGTGCCAGCAGTTACGGGACAGGTCTTACACCCCTCCACTTT. It is translated as CASSYGTGLTPLHF.

The CDR3 sequence: CASSPAGLIYGYTF. The CDR3 coding sequence is TGTGCCAGCAGCCCCGCGGGGCTTATTTATGGCTACACCTTC. The chain is built from TRBV5-6 and TRBJ1-2; D possibly corresponds to TRBD1 (5 bases). This CDR3 is built from 14 residues. V was trimmed by 4 bases and J by 5 bases, leaving 15 bases between them. Germline-derived CDR1 and CDR2 are SGHDT and YYEEEE.

The rearrangement uses TRBV5-6 and TRBJ1-2; weak D call: TRBD1 (6 bases). The CDR3 is 16 residues long. V dropped 2 bases and J dropped 7 bases, with 21 bases sitting between them. Germline V lookup: CDR1 SGHDT, CDR2 YYEEEE. The CDR3 DNA reads TGTGCCAGCAGCTTACGACAGGTTGGCTTTCCTGGTGGCTACACCTTC. Amino acids: CASSLRQVGFPGGYTF. Using reference TRBV5-6 and TRBJ1-2 for the parts outside the CDR3, the full variable domain is DAGVTQSPTHLIKTRGQQVTLRCSPKSGHDTVSWYQQALGQGPQFIFQYYEEEERQRGNFPDRFSGHQFPNYSSELNVNALLLGDSALYLCASSLRQVGFPGGYTFGSGTRLTVV.

The chain uses TRBV4-2 and TRBJ2-3; 9 bases are a match to TRBD2. The germline V gene has CDR1 LGHNA and CDR2 YNFKEQ. V lost 1 base and J lost 2; bases outside the gene matches: 1. The CDR3 contains 15 residues. CDR3: CASSQGLADTDTQYF. DNA of the CDR3: TGTGCCAGCAGCCAAGGACTAGCGGACACAGATACGCAGTATTTT.